The rows below give T cell receptor beta chains drawn from one sample of a study of radiation and T cells in renal cell carcinoma. Clones were read by immunoSEQ multiplex PCR, and TCRdb kept only the in-frame ones, dropping some. Of around 170,000 clones in the sample, less than 90% were seen once. Sequenced material: blood, taken from a patient whose treatment included radiotherapy and nephrectomy. These receptors all come from a woman between 50 and 59 years old with renal cell carcinoma. Each CDR3 is given with its conserved first and last residue. Fields, in order: J gene, V gene, CDR3 protein.

J: TRBJ2-7
V: TRBV18
CDR3: CASSPYSGTNVAEQYF

J: TRBJ2-7
V: TRBV12-1
CDR3: CASSFELAGSPYEQYF

J: TRBJ1-1
V: TRBV4-1
CDR3: CASSPGQGGMNTEAFF

J: TRBJ2-5
V: TRBV7-4
CDR3: CASSLGTEKETQYF

J: TRBJ1-1
V: TRBV6-6
CDR3: CASSRPGNTEAFF

J: TRBJ1-5
V: TRBV19
CDR3: CASSISRTGSGEPQHF

J: TRBJ2-3
V: TRBV7-9
CDR3: CASSLVPGAGGRSDTQYF

J: TRBJ1-6
V: TRBV6-5
CDR3: CASRNRGANSPLHF

J: TRBJ2-6
V: TRBV2
CDR3: CASSVGRVPGANVLTF

J: TRBJ1-5
V: TRBV29-1
CDR3: CSVSSSNQPQHF

J: TRBJ1-2
V: TRBV7-9
CDR3: CASSFTFKQGDYGYTF

J: TRBJ1-4
V: TRBV7-2
CDR3: CASTLRATNEKLFF

J: TRBJ2-3
V: TRBV29-1
CDR3: CSALRGVGTDTQYF

J: TRBJ1-1
V: TRBV5-5
CDR3: CASSPQDRVVTEAFF

J: TRBJ1-1
V: TRBV7-7
CDR3: CASSLGENTEAFF

J: TRBJ2-7
V: TRBV14
CDR3: CASSPGQFYYEQYF

J: TRBJ1-6
V: TRBV19
CDR3: CASSMRDRDSPLHF

J: TRBJ1-1
V: TRBV12-5
CDR3: CASGLFEAAEAFF

J: TRBJ2-1
V: TRBV11-3
CDR3: CASSPGGSHNEQFF

J: TRBJ2-2
V: TRBV9
CDR3: CASSVGPQSGELFF

J: TRBJ2-2
V: TRBV12-5
CDR3: CASGFVERETGELFF

J: TRBJ2-3
V: TRBV2
CDR3: CASNGLAGPGTDTQYF

J: TRBJ2-7
V: TRBV2
CDR3: CASKQIYEQYF

J: TRBJ1-2
V: TRBV29-1
CDR3: CSVEGLSSGYGYTF

J: TRBJ2-3
V: TRBV6-6
CDR3: CASSISGGAYTQYF

J: TRBJ1-1
V: TRBV18
CDR3: CASSPPQYPTEAFF

J: TRBJ1-1
V: TRBV14
CDR3: CASSFAQNTEAFF

J: TRBJ2-7
V: TRBV11-2
CDR3: CASSLEAWGSYEQYF

J: TRBJ2-2
V: TRBV9
CDR3: CASSTRTGGAGELFF

J: TRBJ2-1
V: TRBV6-6
CDR3: CASSPGTSGGPEQFF

J: TRBJ1-4
V: TRBV10-3
CDR3: CAISREEGEKLFF

J: TRBJ2-3
V: TRBV19
CDR3: CASSIRGQTTDTQYF

J: TRBJ1-2
V: TRBV19
CDR3: CASSTGDSRLYGYTF

J: TRBJ1-1
V: TRBV2
CDR3: CASSEPQESLNTEAFF

J: TRBJ1-2
V: TRBV5-1
CDR3: CASSSLGADNYGYTF

J: TRBJ1-3
V: TRBV7-9
CDR3: CASSYQRQGRNTIYF

J: TRBJ2-5
V: TRBV28
CDR3: CASSIPTGRMKETQYF

J: TRBJ1-1
V: TRBV5-1
CDR3: CASSLDGLGEAFF

J: TRBJ1-2
V: TRBV4-2
CDR3: CASSQDSEGGGYGYTF

J: TRBJ2-5
V: TRBV9
CDR3: CASSNPGQTQETQYF

J: TRBJ2-6
V: TRBV7-9
CDR3: CASSLAMGSGANVLTF

J: TRBJ1-1
V: TRBV7-2
CDR3: CASSLAGLEAFF

J: TRBJ2-7
V: TRBV14
CDR3: CASSLSGTYSYEQYF

J: TRBJ1-2
V: TRBV2
CDR3: CASEASNYGYTF

J: TRBJ2-3
V: TRBV6-4
CDR3: CASRMTSGGTDTQYF

J: TRBJ1-6
V: TRBV5-4
CDR3: CASSSTGIAYNSPLHF

J: TRBJ1-4
V: TRBV7-9
CDR3: CASSNRGGNEKLFF

J: TRBJ1-4
V: TRBV5-1
CDR3: CASSLDRGAEKLFF

J: TRBJ2-3
V: TRBV5-6
CDR3: CASSSGRRFTRDTQYF

J: TRBJ2-7
V: TRBV6-1
CDR3: CASSEGTGRVEQYF